These 13 T cell receptor beta chains came from one sample sequenced in a study of T cells in localized non-small cell lung cancer. Data came from immunoSEQ multiplex PCR; TCRdb stores just in-frame clones and leaves some out. This sample has around 130,000 clones, with more than 70% found just once. The sample consisted of peripheral blood, taken before any cancer treatment. All receptors derive from a female donor over 55 with stage I lung adenocarcinoma.

CDR3: CASSLDQPSVTDTQYF. The CDR3 DNA is TGCGCCAGCAGCTTGGATCAGCCTTCTGTCACAGATACGCAGTATTTT. The chain carries TRBV5-1 and TRBJ2-3; D uncertain. Germline V CDR1 and CDR2: SGHRS, YFSETQ. The CDR3 has 16 residues. V shed 0 bases and J shed 2 bases, with 13 bases lying between them.

This clone was counted a single time. The chain employs TRBV9 and TRBJ2-1, with D unclear. The CDR3 runs to 15 residues. The germline V gene encodes CDR1 SGDLS and CDR2 YYNGEE. The V and J ends lost 4 bases and 0 bases respectively, with 11 bases between them. The CDR3 DNA reads TGTGCCAGCAGCCCCTTTCCCGGCTCCTACAATGAGCAGTTCTTC. Amino acids: CASSPFPGSYNEQFF.

This chain joins TRBV5-1 and TRBJ2-7; possible D gene TRBD2, 5 bases. Germline CDR1 SGHRS, CDR2 YFSETQ. V lost 0 bases and J 3 bases, leaving 7 bases between the germline ends. This CDR3 is built from 13 residues. CDR3 loop: CASSLGERYEQYF. In DNA, the CDR3 is TGCGCCAGCAGCTTGGGGGAGCGCTACGAGCAGTACTTC.

The chain has TRBV14 and TRBJ2-1; D is ambiguous. This CDR3 is 12 amino acids long. V was shortened by 4 bases and J by 5 bases, with 6 bases between the two germline ends. CDR1 SGHDN and CDR2 FVKESK come from the germline V gene. The CDR3 protein is CASSPYDNEQFF. CDR3 DNA sequence: TGTGCCAGCAGCCCCTACGACAATGAGCAGTTCTTC.

This chain uses TRBV30 with TRBJ1-1; D remains unclear. The germline V gene has CDR1 GTSNPN and CDR2 SVGIG (reference sequence). Trimming stripped 2 bases from V and 5 bases from J, with 12 bases between. The CDR3 runs 13 residues. CDR3 DNA sequence: TGTGCCTGGAGTTGGGCAGTGCAGACTGAAGCTTTCTTT. Translating it yields CAWSWAVQTEAFF.

The V and J genes are TRBV30 and TRBJ2-1; D unclear. Trimming removed 0 bases from V and 4 bases from J, with 19 bases in between. Looked up from germline, CDR1 is GTSNPN and CDR2 is SVGIG (reference sequence). The CDR3 totals 17 residues. CDR3 amino acids: CAWSVLMSAGSYNEQFF. CDR3 bases: TGTGCCTGGAGTGTACTGATGTCGGCTGGTTCATACAATGAGCAGTTCTTC.

V and J are TRBV10-1 and TRBJ2-2, with D hard to call. CDR1 WNHNN and CDR2 SYGVQD come from the germline V gene (reference sequence). With 0 bases removed from V and 1 base from J, the gap between germline ends came to 3 bases. The CDR3 extends over 14 amino acids. CDR3 coding DNA: TGCGCCAGCAGTGAGTCACAGAACACCGGGGAGCTGTTTTTT. Amino acids: CASSESQNTGELFF.

The chain couples TRBV5-4 to TRBJ2-7, with D possibly being TRBD2 (6 bases). This CDR3 has 15 residues. Trimming took 4 bases from V and 2 from J, leaving 16 bases between them. Germline V gives CDR1 SGHNT, CDR2 YYREEE (reference sequence). The CDR3 protein is CASSPAGNLPYEQYF. Here the CDR3 DNA reads TGTGCCAGCAGCCCGGCGGGGAACCTTCCCTACGAGCAGTACTTC.

Written as DNA, the CDR3 is TGTGCCAGCAGCTTGAGACTAACGGAGACCCAGTACTTC. Protein: CASSLRLTETQYF. The chain is built from TRBV11-2 and TRBJ2-5, with a tentative D call TRBD2 (5 bases). V was clipped by 3 bases and J by 5 bases, with 10 bases between them. The CDR3 has 13 residues. Germline V gene data show CDR1 as SGHAT and CDR2 as FQNNGV.

This chain joins TRBV28 and TRBJ1-1; D is ambiguous. CDR3 length: 13 residues. Trimming shortened V by 4 bases and J by 1 base, and 7 bases separated the two germline ends. Germline V lookup: CDR1 MDHEN, CDR2 SYDVKM. The CDR3 nucleotides are TGTGCCAGCAGTTATCAGGCGAACACTGAAGCTTTCTTT. This translates into CASSYQANTEAFF.

The chain uses TRBV18 and TRBJ1-5; TRBD1 agrees at 9 bases. In germline, CDR1 is KGHSH, CDR2 LQKENI. V lost 3 bases to trimming and J lost 3 bases; unmatched junction nucleotides: 3. The CDR3 covers 15 residues. The CDR3 DNA follows: TGTGCCAGCTCACCGGGACAGGGTTACAATCAGCCCCAGCATTTT. Amino acid sequence: CASSPGQGYNQPQHF.

The rearrangement links TRBV9 to TRBJ2-1, with 7 bases aligning to TRBD1. Germline V gene sequence: CDR1 SGDLS, CDR2 YYNGEE. V lost 4 bases to trimming and J lost 1 base; unmatched junction nucleotides: 5. This CDR3 is 15 amino acids long. The CDR3 spells CASSPEGQSYNEQFF. DNA for the CDR3: TGTGCCAGCAGCCCAGAGGGACAGTCCTACAATGAGCAGTTCTTC.

The chain joins TRBV9 to TRBJ2-7; D perhaps matches TRBD2 (6 bases). Germline V CDR1 and CDR2: SGDLS, YYNGEE. The CDR3 loop spans 15 amino acids. V shed 3 bases and J shed 2 bases, with 15 bases lying between them. The CDR3 nucleotides are TGTGCCAGCAGCGCGGCGGGCGGGAAGACCTACGAGCAGTACTTC. It translates to CASSAAGGKTYEQYF. Variable domain in full (rest from reference TRBV9 and TRBJ2-7): DSGVTQTPKHLITATGQRVTLRCSPRSGDLSVYWYQQSLDQGLQFLIQYYNGEERAKGNILERFSAQQFPDLHSELNLSSLELGDSALYFCASSAAGGKTYEQYFGPGTRLTVT.